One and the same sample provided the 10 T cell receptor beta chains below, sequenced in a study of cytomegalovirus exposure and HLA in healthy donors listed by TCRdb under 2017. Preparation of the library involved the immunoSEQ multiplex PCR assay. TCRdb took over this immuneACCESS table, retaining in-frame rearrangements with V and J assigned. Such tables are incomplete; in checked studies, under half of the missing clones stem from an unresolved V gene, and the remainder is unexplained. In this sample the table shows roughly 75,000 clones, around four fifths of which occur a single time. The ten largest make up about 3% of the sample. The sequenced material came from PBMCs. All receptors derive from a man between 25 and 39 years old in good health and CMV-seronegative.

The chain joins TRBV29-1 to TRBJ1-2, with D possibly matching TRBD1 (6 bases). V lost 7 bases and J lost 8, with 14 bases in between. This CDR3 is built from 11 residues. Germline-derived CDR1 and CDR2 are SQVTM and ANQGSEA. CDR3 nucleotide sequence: TGCAGCGACCTGACAGGTGACGGCTACACCTTC. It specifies CSDLTGDGYTF.

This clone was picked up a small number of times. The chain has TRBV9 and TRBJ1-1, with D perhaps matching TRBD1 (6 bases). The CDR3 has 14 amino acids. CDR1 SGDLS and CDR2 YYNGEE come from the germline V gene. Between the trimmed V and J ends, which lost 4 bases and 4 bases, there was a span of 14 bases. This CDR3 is CASSPTVGATEAFF. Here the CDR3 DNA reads TGTGCCAGCAGCCCGACGGTGGGGGCCACTGAAGCTTTCTTT.

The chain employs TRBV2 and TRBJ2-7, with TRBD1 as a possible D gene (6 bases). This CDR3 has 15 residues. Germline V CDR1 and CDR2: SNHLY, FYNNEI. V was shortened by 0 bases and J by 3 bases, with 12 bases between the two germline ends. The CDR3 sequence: CASSEAYRVSYEQYF. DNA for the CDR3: TGTGCCAGCAGTGAAGCGTACAGGGTTAGCTACGAGCAGTACTTC.

Here the CDR3 reads CASSTGQEARYNSPLHF. CDR3 coding DNA: TGCGCCAGCAGCACAGGACAGGAGGCGAGATATAATTCACCCCTCCACTTT. The rearrangement links TRBV5-1 to TRBJ1-6, with TRBD1 identical over 7 bases. This CDR3 has 17 amino acids. V trimming: 4 bases; J trimming: 4 bases; junction bases outside the gene matches: 11. Per germline, CDR1 SGHRS and CDR2 YFSETQ. Supplemented by reference TRBV5-1 and TRBJ1-6, the full variable domain reads KAGVTQTPRYLIKTRGQQVTLSCSPISGHRSVSWYQQTPGQGLQFLFEYFSETQRNKGNFPGRFSGRQFSNSRSEMNVSTLELGDSALYLCASSTGQEARYNSPLHFGNGTRLTVT.

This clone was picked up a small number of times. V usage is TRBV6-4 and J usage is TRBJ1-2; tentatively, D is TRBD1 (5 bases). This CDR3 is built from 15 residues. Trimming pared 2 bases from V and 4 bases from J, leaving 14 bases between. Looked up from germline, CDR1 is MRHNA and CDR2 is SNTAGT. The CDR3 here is CASSDTSGPIYGYTF. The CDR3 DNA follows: TGTGCCAGCAGTGACACGTCAGGGCCGATCTATGGCTACACCTTC.

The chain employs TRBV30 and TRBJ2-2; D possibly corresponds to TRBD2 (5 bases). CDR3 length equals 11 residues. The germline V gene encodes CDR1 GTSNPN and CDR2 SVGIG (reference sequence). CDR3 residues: CAWESTGELFF. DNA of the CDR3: TGTGCTTGGGAGTCTACCGGGGAGCTGTTTTTT.

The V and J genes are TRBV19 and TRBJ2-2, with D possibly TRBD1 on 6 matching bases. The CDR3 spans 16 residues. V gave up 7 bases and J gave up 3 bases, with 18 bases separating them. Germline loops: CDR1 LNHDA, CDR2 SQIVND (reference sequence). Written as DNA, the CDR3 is TGTGCCAGTACCCGGACCGGGACAATGGACACCGGGGAGCTGTTTTTT. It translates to CASTRTGTMDTGELFF. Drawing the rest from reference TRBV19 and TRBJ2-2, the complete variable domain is DGGITQSPKYLFRKEGQNVTLSCEQNLNHDAMYWYRQDPGQGLRLIYYSQIVNDFQKGDIAEGYSVSREKKESFPLTVTSAQKNPTAFYLCASTRTGTMDTGELFFGEGSRLTVL.

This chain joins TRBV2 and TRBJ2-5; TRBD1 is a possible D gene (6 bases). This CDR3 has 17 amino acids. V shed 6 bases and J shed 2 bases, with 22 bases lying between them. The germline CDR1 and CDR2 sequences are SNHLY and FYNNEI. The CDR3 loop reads CASRGYRVNPIQETQYF. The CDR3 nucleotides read TGTGCCAGCAGGGGTTACAGGGTAAATCCTATACAAGAGACCCAGTACTTC.

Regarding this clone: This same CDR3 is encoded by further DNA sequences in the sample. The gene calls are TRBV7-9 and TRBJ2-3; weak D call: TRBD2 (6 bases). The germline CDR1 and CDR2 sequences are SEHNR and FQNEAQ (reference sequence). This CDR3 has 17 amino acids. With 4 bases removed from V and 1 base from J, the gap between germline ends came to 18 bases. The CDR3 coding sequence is TGTGCCAGCAGCTCCCCCGCGGGGCTTGTCGGCACAGATACGCAGTATTTT. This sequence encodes CASSSPAGLVGTDTQYF.

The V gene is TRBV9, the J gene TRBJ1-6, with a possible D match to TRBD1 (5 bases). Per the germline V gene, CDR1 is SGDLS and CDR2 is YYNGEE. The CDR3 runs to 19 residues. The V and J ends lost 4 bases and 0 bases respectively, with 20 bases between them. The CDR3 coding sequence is TGTGCCAGCAGCTCACAATCAGGGAACCCTTACTCCTATAATTCACCCCTCCACTTT. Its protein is CASSSQSGNPYSYNSPLHF.